Only one count was recorded for the clone carrying this T cell receptor beta chain. This entry belongs to a study of cytomegalovirus exposure and HLA in healthy donors. This table comes from immunoSEQ multiplex PCR, and its TCRdb copy is limited to in-frame clones, with some not included. This sample has about 43,000 clones, with roughly 92% found just once. V lost 5 bases to trimming and J lost 2 bases; unmatched junction nucleotides: 8. Germline V gene data show CDR1 as MNHNS and CDR2 as SASEGT. The CDR3 is made up of 15 amino acids. This chain uses TRBV6-1 with TRBJ1-1; TRBD1 agrees at 7 bases. The clonotype originates from a man aged 18 to 30 in good health and CMV-seronegative. Sequenced input: PBMCs. The CDR3 DNA reads as TGTGCCAGCAGTCTCCGAGGAGGGGGCAACACTGAAGCTTTCTTT. It codes for CASSLRGGGNTEAFF.